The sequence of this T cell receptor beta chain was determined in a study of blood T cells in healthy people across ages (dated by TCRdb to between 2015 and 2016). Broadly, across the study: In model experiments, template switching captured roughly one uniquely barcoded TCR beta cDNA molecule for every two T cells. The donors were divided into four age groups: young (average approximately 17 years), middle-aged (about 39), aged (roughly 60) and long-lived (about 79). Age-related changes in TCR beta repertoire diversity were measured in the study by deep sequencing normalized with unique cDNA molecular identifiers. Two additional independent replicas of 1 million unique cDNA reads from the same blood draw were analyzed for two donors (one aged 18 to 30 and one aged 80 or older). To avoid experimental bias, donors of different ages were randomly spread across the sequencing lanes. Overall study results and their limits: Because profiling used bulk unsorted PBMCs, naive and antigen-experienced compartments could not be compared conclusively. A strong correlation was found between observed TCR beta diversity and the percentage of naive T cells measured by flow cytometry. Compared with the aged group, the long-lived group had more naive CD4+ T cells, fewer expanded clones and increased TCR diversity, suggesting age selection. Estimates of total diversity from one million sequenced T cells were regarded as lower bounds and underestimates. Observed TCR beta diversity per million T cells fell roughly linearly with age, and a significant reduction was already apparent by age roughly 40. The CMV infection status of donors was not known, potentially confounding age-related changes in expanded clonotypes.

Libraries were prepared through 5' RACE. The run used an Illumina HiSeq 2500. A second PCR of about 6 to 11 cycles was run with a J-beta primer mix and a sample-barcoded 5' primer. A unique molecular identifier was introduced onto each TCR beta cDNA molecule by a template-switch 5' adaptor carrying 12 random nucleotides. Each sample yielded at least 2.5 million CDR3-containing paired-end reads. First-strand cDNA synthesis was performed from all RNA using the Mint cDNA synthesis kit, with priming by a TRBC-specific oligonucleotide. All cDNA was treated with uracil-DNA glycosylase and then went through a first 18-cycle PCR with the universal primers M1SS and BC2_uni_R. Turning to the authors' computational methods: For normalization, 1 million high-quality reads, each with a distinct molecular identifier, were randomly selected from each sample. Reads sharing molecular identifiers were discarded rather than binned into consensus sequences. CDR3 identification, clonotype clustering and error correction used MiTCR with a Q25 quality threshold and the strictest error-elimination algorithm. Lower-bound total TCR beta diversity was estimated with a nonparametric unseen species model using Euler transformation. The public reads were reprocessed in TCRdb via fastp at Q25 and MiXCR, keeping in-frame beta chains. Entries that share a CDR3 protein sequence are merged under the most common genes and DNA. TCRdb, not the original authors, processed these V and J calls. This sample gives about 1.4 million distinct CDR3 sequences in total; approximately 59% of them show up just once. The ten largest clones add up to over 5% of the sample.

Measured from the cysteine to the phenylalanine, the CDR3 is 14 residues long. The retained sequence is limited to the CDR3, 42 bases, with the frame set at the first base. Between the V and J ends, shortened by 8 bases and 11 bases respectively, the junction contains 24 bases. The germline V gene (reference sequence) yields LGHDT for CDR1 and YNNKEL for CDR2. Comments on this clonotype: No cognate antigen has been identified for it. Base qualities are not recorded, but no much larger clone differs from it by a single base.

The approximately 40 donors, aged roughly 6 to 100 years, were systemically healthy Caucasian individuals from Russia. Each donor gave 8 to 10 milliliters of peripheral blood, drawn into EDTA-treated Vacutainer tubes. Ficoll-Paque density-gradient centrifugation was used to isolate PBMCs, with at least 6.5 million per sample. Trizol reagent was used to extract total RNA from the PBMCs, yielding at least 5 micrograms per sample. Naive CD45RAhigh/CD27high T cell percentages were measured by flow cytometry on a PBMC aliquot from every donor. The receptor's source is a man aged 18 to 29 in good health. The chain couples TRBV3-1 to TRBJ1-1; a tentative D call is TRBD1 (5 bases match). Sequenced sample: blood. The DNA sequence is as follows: TGTGCCAGCGAGGCGCCCGGGGCCTCACGCACCGCTTTCTTT. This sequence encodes CASEAPGASRTAFF.